This passage covers 17 T cell receptor beta chains from one sample sequenced in a study of siplizumab effects on memory and regulatory T cells. Clones were read by immunoSEQ multiplex PCR, and TCRdb kept only the in-frame ones, dropping some. The table has about 72,000 clones, under 95% seen once. The sequenced material came from CD8+ T cells sorted from blood. All receptors come from a human donor in good health.

This sequence joins TRBV4-1 and TRBJ1-5; TRBD1 agrees at 10 bases. CDR3 length: 16 amino acids. The V segment lost 0 bases and the J segment 7 bases; nucleotides outside the gene matches: 6. Per the germline V gene, CDR1 is MGHRA and CDR2 is YSYEKL. The CDR3 protein is CASSQEMDRGNQPQHF. The CDR3 DNA reads as TGCGCCAGCAGCCAAGAGATGGACAGGGGGAACCAGCCCCAGCATTTT.

The gene calls are TRBV27 and TRBJ2-2; D gene unclear. The CDR3 is 13 amino acids. V gave up 2 bases and J gave up 9 bases, with 10 bases separating them. From germline, CDR1 is MNHEY and CDR2 SMNVEV (reference sequence). The CDR3 nucleotides read TGTGCCAGCAGTTTACTAGGTTGGAGGGAGCTGTTTTTT. It specifies CASSLLGWRELFF.

This clone was seen once. V gene TRBV9 combines with J gene TRBJ2-7; a weak D match, TRBD2 (6 bases). This CDR3 is built from 13 residues. Germline-derived CDR1 and CDR2 are SGDLS and YYNGEE. Trimming removed 6 bases from V and 1 base from J, with 11 bases in between. CDR3 sequence: CASTGDSSYEQYF. The DNA of the CDR3 is TGTGCCAGCACCGGGGACTCATCCTACGAGCAGTACTTC.

In the case of this clone: Relative to the germline gene, one junction end is altered; a read error may explain this. The chain employs TRBV29-1 and TRBJ2-7, with unresolved D. In germline, CDR1 is SQVTM, CDR2 ANQGSEA. The CDR3 is 11 amino acids. CDR3 sequence (DNA): TGCAGCGTTCAAGACGGCTACGAGCAGTACTTC. Amino acid sequence: CSVQDGYEQYF.

The chain recombines TRBV13 with TRBJ1-2; tentative D call: TRBD1 (5 bases). Germline V gene sequence: CDR1 PRHDT, CDR2 FYEKMQ (reference sequence). V was cut by 3 bases and J by 0 bases, with 8 bases left in between. The CDR3 totals 14 residues. CDR3 in DNA: TGTGCCAGCAGCTTGGGGGTGTCTAACTATGGCTACACCTTC. Translating gives CASSLGVSNYGYTF.

The rearrangement joins TRBV5-4 to TRBJ2-3, with 10 bases lining up with TRBD2. Germline assignment: CDR1 SGHNT and CDR2 YYREEE (reference sequence). The CDR3 has 16 amino acids. V was pared by 3 bases and J by 2 bases, with 6 bases of the junction left unmatched. The CDR3 bases are TGTGCCAGCAGCTCTTCACTAGCGGGGTTCACAGATACGCAGTATTTT. It translates to CASSSSLAGFTDTQYF.

V is TRBV7-8 and J is TRBJ2-1, with D possibly matching TRBD1 (5 bases). Per germline, CDR1 SGHVS and CDR2 FQNEAQ. This CDR3 has 12 residues. Trimming left V 3 bases short and J 6 bases short, with 6 bases between. The CDR3 DNA sequence: TGTGCCAGCAGCTTCAGGGTCAATGAGCAGTTCTTC. It codes for CASSFRVNEQFF.

This chain connects TRBV13 to TRBJ1-1, with D unresolved. Germline loops: CDR1 PRHDT, CDR2 FYEKMQ (reference sequence). Trimming pared 5 bases from V and 1 base from J, leaving 14 bases between. This CDR3 comprises 15 residues. The CDR3 DNA is TGTGCCAGCAGCCCGAGAGGGCACGGGAACACTGAAGCTTTCTTT. Translated: CASSPRGHGNTEAFF. Looking up the rest from reference TRBV13 and TRBJ1-1 gives the full variable domain: AAGVIQSPRHLIKEKRETATLKCYPIPRHDTVYWYQQGPGQDPQFLISFYEKMQSDKGSIPDRFSAQQFSDYHSELNMSSLELGDSALYFCASSPRGHGNTEAFFGQGTRLTVV.

The chain uses TRBV19 and TRBJ1-5; tentative D call: TRBD1 (5 bases). Looked up from germline, CDR1 is LNHDA and CDR2 is SQIVND (reference sequence). The CDR3 sequence is 15 residues long. With 2 bases removed from V and 5 bases from J, the gap between germline ends came to 13 bases. The CDR3 coding sequence is TGTGCCAGTAGTATATGGTCCAGGGCGGATCAGCCCCAGCATTTT. This gives the protein CASSIWSRADQPQHF.

The CDR3 DNA follows: TGTGCCAGCAGCCCCGGGACAGGGGCCACTATAGGGCAGTACTTC. It is translated as CASSPGTGATIGQYF. This chain connects TRBV13 to TRBJ2-7, with 10 positions matching TRBD1. CDR3 size: 15 residues. Germline V CDR1 and CDR2: PRHDT, FYEKMQ (reference sequence). J lost 9 bases, V lost 5 bases, and 13 bases had no gene match.

The chain uses TRBV5-1 and TRBJ2-2; TRBD1 aligns across 9 bases. Looked up from germline, CDR1 is SGHRS and CDR2 is YFSETQ. The CDR3 contains 13 residues. J lost 4 bases, V lost 7 bases, and 2 bases had no gene match. Here the CDR3 reads CASGDRATGELFF. The CDR3 DNA reads as TGCGCCAGCGGGGACAGGGCCACCGGGGAGCTGTTTTTT.

The rearrangement links TRBV7-7 to TRBJ2-7; 7 bases match TRBD1. V gave up 5 bases and J gave up 6 bases; unmatched junction bases: 7. CDR1 is SSHAT and CDR2 is FNYEAQ in the germline V gene (reference sequence). This CDR3 has 13 amino acids. CDR3 amino acids: CASSRTGRGEQYF. The CDR3, as DNA: TGTGCCAGCAGCCGGACAGGTCGGGGCGAGCAGTACTTC. Combining the CDR3 with reference TRBV7-7 and TRBJ2-7 gives the whole variable domain GAGVSQSPRYKVTKRGQDVTLRCDPISSHATLYWYQQALGQGPEFLTYFNYEAQPDKSGLPSDRFSAERPEGSISTLTIQRTEQRDSAMYRCASSRTGRGEQYFGPGTRLTVT.

The chain joins TRBV5-6 to TRBJ1-6; D is unclear. V gave up 1 base and J gave up 10 bases, with 15 bases separating them. CDR1 and CDR2 from the germline V gene are SGHDT and YYEEEE. The CDR3 is 15 residues long. In nucleotides, the CDR3 is TGTGCCAGCAGCTTGTTTGGCGGTCTAGGGTCACCCCTCCACTTT. As protein: CASSLFGGLGSPLHF.

The chain carries TRBV14 and TRBJ2-5; perhaps TRBD2 as D (6 bases). Germline CDR1 is SGHDN and CDR2 is FVKESK. Trimming left V 4 bases short and J 5 bases short, with 17 bases between. CDR3 length equals 15 residues. The CDR3 loop reads CASSRARLVSETQYF. In nucleotides, the CDR3 is TGTGCCAGCAGCCGGGCACGACTAGTCTCGGAGACCCAGTACTTC.

The V gene is TRBV6-5, the J gene TRBJ1-1, with D tentatively TRBD1 (6 bases). The CDR3 contains 15 residues. Germline V CDR1 and CDR2: MNHEY, SVGAGI. V was clipped by 0 bases and J by 1 base, with 9 bases between them. CDR3 protein: CASSYSPGANTEAFF. The CDR3, as DNA: TGTGCCAGCAGTTACTCCCCAGGGGCGAACACTGAAGCTTTCTTT.

The chain has TRBV25-1 and TRBJ1-5; TRBD1 might be the D (5 bases). Germline assignment: CDR1 MGHDK and CDR2 SYGVNS. The CDR3 totals 14 residues. V was shortened by 10 bases and J by 4 bases, with 17 bases between the two germline ends. In nucleotides, the CDR3 is TGTGCCACCAAGGGACGGGGGATGAATCAGCCCCAGCATTTT. This gives the protein CATKGRGMNQPQHF.

The chain has TRBV25-1 and TRBJ1-6; no definite D call. There are 14 residues in the CDR3. Trimming removed 6 bases at V and 10 bases at J, with 16 bases between. In germline, CDR1 is MGHDK, CDR2 SYGVNS. Written as DNA, the CDR3 is TGTGCCAGCAGGGGCGTGAGCTCGGGCTCACCCCTCCACTTT. Amino acids: CASRGVSSGSPLHF.